This T cell receptor (beta chain) was obtained from a study of cytomegalovirus exposure and HLA in healthy donors. Study-level background: Most donors, just over 80% of more than 300 genotyped, fell in the Caucasian-associated ancestry cluster.

PCR used 60 Vbeta primers and 13 Jbeta primers. Clones were read by immunoSEQ multiplex PCR, and TCRdb kept only the in-frame ones, dropping some. The repertoire holds some 160,000 clones, with around four fifths as singletons. Trimming shortened V by 0 bases and J by 5 bases, and 10 bases separated the two germline ends. Per the germline V gene, CDR1 is KGHSH and CDR2 is LQKENI. CDR3 length: 14 amino acids. Note on this clone: Its antigen is not identified.

Findings and limits, study-wide: Being productive about 90% or about 30% of the time was typical of most TCR beta V segments in an earlier analysis. Among the most significant clusters, several appeared linked to common viral pathogens in a later analysis.

This clonotype originated in a man aged 18 to 30 in good health and CMV-seronegative. The sequenced sample was PBMCs. This chain links TRBV18 with TRBJ2-5; the D gene is possibly TRBD2 (5 bases). CDR3 nucleotides: TGTGCCAGCTCACCACCCGGGGTCGCTGAGACCCAGTACTTC. Residues: CASSPPGVAETQYF.